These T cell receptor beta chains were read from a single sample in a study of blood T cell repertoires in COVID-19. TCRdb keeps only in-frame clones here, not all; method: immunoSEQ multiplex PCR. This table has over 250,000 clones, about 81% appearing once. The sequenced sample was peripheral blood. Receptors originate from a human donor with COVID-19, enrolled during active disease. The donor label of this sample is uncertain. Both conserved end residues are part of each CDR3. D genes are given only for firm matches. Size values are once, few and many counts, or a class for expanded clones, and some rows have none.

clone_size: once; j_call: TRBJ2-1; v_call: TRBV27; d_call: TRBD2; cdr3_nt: TGTGCCAGCAGCCTAGCGGGAGTAGAGGGCAATGAGCAGTTCTTC; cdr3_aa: CASSLAGVEGNEQFF
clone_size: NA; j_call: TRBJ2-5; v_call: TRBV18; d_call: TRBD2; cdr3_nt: TGTGCCAGCTCACCTAGGGTAGCGGGAGAAGAGACCCAGTACTTC; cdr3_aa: CASSPRVAGEETQYF
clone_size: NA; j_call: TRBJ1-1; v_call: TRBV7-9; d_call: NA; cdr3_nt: TGTGCCAGCAGACCACCTAAGAACACTGAAGCTTTCTTT; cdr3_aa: CASRPPKNTEAFF
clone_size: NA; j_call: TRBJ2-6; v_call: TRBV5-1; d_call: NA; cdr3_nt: TGCGCCAGCAGCATCGGGATTCTTCATTTCTCTGGGGCCAACGTCCTGACTTTC; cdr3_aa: CASSIGILHFSGANVLTF
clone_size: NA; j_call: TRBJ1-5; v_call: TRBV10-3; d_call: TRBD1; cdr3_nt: TGTGCCATCAGTGATTTAGGGACAGGGCTTCAGCCCCAGCATTTT; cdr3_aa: CAISDLGTGLQPQHF
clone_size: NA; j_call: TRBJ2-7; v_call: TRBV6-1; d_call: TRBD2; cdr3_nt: TGTGCCAGCAGTCAAGCGGGAGGGCCTCGCGAGCAGTACTTC; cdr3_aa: CASSQAGGPREQYF
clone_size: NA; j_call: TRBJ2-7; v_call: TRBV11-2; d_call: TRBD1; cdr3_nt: TGTGCCAGCAGCCCCGAACAGGGGCAGCAGTACTTC; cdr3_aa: CASSPEQGQQYF
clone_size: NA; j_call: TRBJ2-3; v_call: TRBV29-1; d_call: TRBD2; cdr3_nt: TGCAGCGTTGGCAGTAGCGGGAGGAAAGATACGCAGTATTTT; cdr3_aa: CSVGSSGRKDTQYF
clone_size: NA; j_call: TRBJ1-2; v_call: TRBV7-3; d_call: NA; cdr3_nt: TGTGCCAGCAGCTTACAGGGGTCTTCCTATGGCTACACCTTC; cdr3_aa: CASSLQGSSYGYTF
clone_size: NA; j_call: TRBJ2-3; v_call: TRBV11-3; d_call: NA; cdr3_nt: TGTGCCAGCAGCCCAGCCGGGACAACAGGCACAGATACGCAGTATTTT; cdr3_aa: CASSPAGTTGTDTQYF
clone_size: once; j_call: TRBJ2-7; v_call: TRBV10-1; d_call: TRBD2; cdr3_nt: TGCGCCAGCAGTAGACTAGCGGGAGCCTACGAGCAGTACTTC; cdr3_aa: CASSRLAGAYEQYF
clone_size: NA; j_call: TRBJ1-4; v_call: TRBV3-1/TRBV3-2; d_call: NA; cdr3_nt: TGTGCCAGCAGCCAAGACAGTGGGAGTGAAAAACTGTTTTTT; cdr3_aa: CASSQDSGSEKLFF
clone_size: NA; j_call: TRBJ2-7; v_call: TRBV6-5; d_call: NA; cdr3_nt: TGTGCCAGCAGCAGACAGGTTAACTACGAGCAGTACTTC; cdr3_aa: CASSRQVNYEQYF
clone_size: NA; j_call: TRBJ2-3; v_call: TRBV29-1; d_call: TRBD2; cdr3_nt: TGCAGCGTTGAACCCTTTCTAGCGGAGAGCACAGATACGCAGTATTTT; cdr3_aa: CSVEPFLAESTDTQYF
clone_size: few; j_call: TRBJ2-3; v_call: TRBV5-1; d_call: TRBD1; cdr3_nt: TGCGCCAGCAGCTTGGCCGACAGGGGAACCACAGATACGCAGTATTTT; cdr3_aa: CASSLADRGTTDTQYF
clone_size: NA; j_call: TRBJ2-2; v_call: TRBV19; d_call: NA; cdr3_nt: TGTGCCAGTATGAGGGGGACCGAGCACACCGGGGAGCTGTTTTTT; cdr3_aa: CASMRGTEHTGELFF